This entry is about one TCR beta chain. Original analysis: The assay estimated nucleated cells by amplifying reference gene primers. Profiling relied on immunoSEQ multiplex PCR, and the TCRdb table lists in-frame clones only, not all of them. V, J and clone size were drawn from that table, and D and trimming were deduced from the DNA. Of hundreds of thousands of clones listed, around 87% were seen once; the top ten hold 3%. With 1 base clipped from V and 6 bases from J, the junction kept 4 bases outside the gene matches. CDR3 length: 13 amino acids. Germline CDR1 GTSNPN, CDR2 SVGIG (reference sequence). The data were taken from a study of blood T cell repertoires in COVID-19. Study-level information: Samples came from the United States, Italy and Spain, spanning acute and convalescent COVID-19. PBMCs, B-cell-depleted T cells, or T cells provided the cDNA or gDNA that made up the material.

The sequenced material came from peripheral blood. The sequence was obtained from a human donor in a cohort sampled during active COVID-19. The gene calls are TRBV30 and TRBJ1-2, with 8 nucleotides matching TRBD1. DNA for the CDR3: TGTGCCTGGAGTGCCAGGGGGCAAGATGGCTACACCTTC. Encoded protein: CAWSARGQDGYTF.